This TCR beta chain originates from a study of blood T cell repertoires in COVID-19. Study-wide context: Some COVID-19 samples were acute and others convalescent; all came from the United States, Italy and Spain.

Patients in Seattle were enrolled during active infection, then followed longitudinally. Germline V gene lookup returns CDR1 MNHNS and CDR2 SASEGT. Trimming took 3 bases from V and 10 from J, leaving 22 bases between them. The CDR3 is 16 residues long. Authors' analysis steps: Reference gene primer amplification gave nucleated cell count estimates. Repertoires were generated with immunoSEQ multiplex PCR, while TCRdb's copy carries only in-frame clones and drops some. The V and J calls and clone size were taken over from that table, and D and trimming were inferred from the DNA. The table has 150,000 or so clones, roughly 80% seen once; the top ten hold 5%.

The sequence was collected from a woman in her seventies with COVID-19, enrolled during active disease. Material: peripheral blood. The V and J genes are TRBV6-1 and TRBJ1-5, with D tentatively TRBD1 (5 bases). CDR3 region: CASSDAETAFQGPQHF. In nucleotides, the CDR3 is TGTGCCAGCAGTGACGCAGAGACAGCCTTCCAAGGTCCCCAGCATTTT.